What follows are 20 T cell receptor beta chains derived from one specimen sequenced in a study of cytomegalovirus exposure and HLA in healthy donors. Primers included in the PCR were 60 Vbeta and 13 Jbeta primers. The protocol was immunoSEQ multiplex PCR, while the TCRdb copy is restricted to in-frame clones and leaves out a portion. The sample lists approximately 120,000 clones, 76% occurring once. Sample: PBMCs. Receptors were obtained from a man aged 50-60 years in good health and CMV-seronegative.

This clone was seen once. The J gene is TRBJ2-3, the V gene TRBV5-6, with D possibly being TRBD1 (5 bases). The CDR3 length is 14 residues. The V gene's germline CDR1 is SGHDT and CDR2 YYEEEE. V was cut by 1 base and J by 7 bases, with 13 bases left in between. The CDR3 DNA follows: TGTGCCAGCAGCTTGAGGCTCAGGGTGTATACGCAGTATTTT. Its protein product is CASSLRLRVYTQYF.

CDR3: CASSLSYQGNEQFF. For the CDR3, the DNA is TGTGCCAGCAGCCTGTCGTATCAGGGGAATGAGCAGTTCTTC. The chain links TRBV7-2 to TRBJ2-1, with a weak D call TRBD1 (6 bases). The ends were cut back, 5 bases at V and 7 bases at J, with 15 bases in the middle. Per the germline V gene, CDR1 is SGHTA and CDR2 is FQGNSA. The CDR3 has 14 residues.

V gene TRBV29-1 combines with J gene TRBJ1-2, with a tentative D call TRBD1 (6 bases). Between the trimmed V and J ends, which lost 8 bases and 0 bases, there was a span of 19 bases. CDR3 length equals 15 residues. From germline, CDR1 is SQVTM and CDR2 ANQGSEA. The CDR3 nucleotides are TGCAGCATATCGTCGACAGGACGCACTAACTATGGCTACACCTTC. Protein: CSISSTGRTNYGYTF.

The chain carries TRBV18 and TRBJ2-7; 11 bases map to TRBD2. Trimming removed 1 base from V and 6 bases from J; junction bases left unmatched: 14. This CDR3 is 18 amino acids long. The germline CDR1 and CDR2 sequences are KGHSH and LQKENI. The CDR3 loop reads CASSPLPAISGGAVEQYF. The CDR3 DNA reads TGTGCCAGCTCACCACTTCCCGCCATTAGCGGGGGGGCCGTCGAGCAGTACTTC.

The V and J genes are TRBV5-1 and TRBJ2-2; a weak D match, TRBD1 (5 bases). Germline lookup yields CDR1 SGHRS and CDR2 YFSETQ. V was clipped by 4 bases and J by 0 bases, with 10 bases between them. The CDR3 is 15 residues long. CDR3 in amino acids: CASSHGHPNTGELFF. The CDR3 bases are TGCGCCAGCAGCCACGGACACCCGAACACCGGGGAGCTGTTTTTT.

This clone was observed a single time. The chain combines TRBV28 with TRBJ1-2; 8 bases match TRBD1. Germline trimming cut 5 bases from V and 6 bases from J; bases unmatched to any gene: 5. Germline assignment: CDR1 MDHEN and CDR2 SYDVKM. The CDR3 loop spans 13 amino acids. CDR3 loop: CASSPPTGDGYTF. The CDR3 nucleotides read TGTGCCAGCAGTCCACCGACAGGGGATGGCTACACCTTC.

The J gene is TRBJ2-7, the V gene TRBV9; 10 bases fit TRBD2. This CDR3 is built from 15 residues. Germline CDR1 SGDLS, CDR2 YYNGEE. J was trimmed by 0 bases and V by 4 bases; bases with no gene match: 4. CDR3 in DNA: TGTGCCAGCAGCCTTACTAGCGGGGACTCCTACGAGCAGTACTTC. It is translated as CASSLTSGDSYEQYF.

This clone appeared a single time. This sequence joins TRBV7-2 and TRBJ2-5; no definite D call. The V gene's germline CDR1 is SGHTA and CDR2 FQGNSA. The CDR3 is 15 residues long. Trimming stripped 1 base from V and 2 bases from J, with 11 bases between. CDR3 nucleotides: TGTGCCAGCAGCTTAGTAGTAGCAGAACAAGAGACCCAGTACTTC. It yields the protein CASSLVVAEQETQYF.

V gene TRBV6-1 combines with J gene TRBJ1-5; D is unresolved. Germline loops: CDR1 MNHNS, CDR2 SASEGT. There are 14 residues in the CDR3. The germline V and J ends were trimmed by 6 bases and 5 bases, with 14 bases remaining between them. The CDR3 DNA sequence: TGTGCCAGCAGGCCGGGTCCGGGTGATCAGCCCCAGCATTTT. It is translated as CASRPGPGDQPQHF.

This clone was seen only once. V usage is TRBV27 and J usage is TRBJ2-3; perhaps TRBD1 as D (6 bases). This CDR3 spans 16 amino acids. Germline V gives CDR1 MNHEY, CDR2 SMNVEV (reference sequence). V was shortened by 5 bases and J by 0 bases, with 15 bases between the two germline ends. CDR3 DNA: TGTGCCAGCAGTCCCATGGACAGCACTAGCACAGATACGCAGTATTTT. This sequence encodes CASSPMDSTSTDTQYF.

The V call is TRBV19, the J call TRBJ1-1; no reliable D call. The germline gives CDR1 LNHDA, CDR2 SQIVND (reference sequence). Deletions cut 3 bases from V and 7 bases from J, with 6 bases between. The CDR3 totals 11 residues. The chain's CDR3 is CASSMALEAFF. The CDR3 DNA is TGTGCCAGTAGTATGGCCCTTGAAGCTTTCTTT.

V is TRBV19 and J is TRBJ2-1, with 13 bases lining up with TRBD2. The V gene end was trimmed by 4 bases and the J gene end by 3 bases; junction bases not matched to a gene: 9. The CDR3 is 18 amino acids. Germline CDR1 LNHDA, CDR2 SQIVND (reference sequence). This chain's CDR3 is CASSKGGLAGEIYNEQFF. DNA of the CDR3: TGTGCCAGTAGTAAGGGTGGACTAGCGGGGGAGATCTACAATGAGCAGTTCTTC.

This chain uses TRBV7-9 with TRBJ1-1; D call uncertain. Germline-derived CDR1 and CDR2 are SEHNR and FQNEAQ (reference sequence). The CDR3 totals 15 residues. V was clipped by 3 bases and J by 4 bases, with 15 bases between them. The CDR3 loop reads CASSFGATLGTEAFF. The CDR3 coding sequence is TGTGCCAGCAGCTTCGGCGCGACACTGGGCACTGAAGCTTTCTTT.

The chain carries TRBV2 and TRBJ1-2; 10 nucleotides agree with TRBD1. V shed 5 bases, J shed 6 bases, and the junction held 6 bases outside the gene matches. The CDR3 runs 14 residues. Germline loops: CDR1 SNHLY, CDR2 FYNNEI. For the CDR3, the DNA is TGTGCCAGCAGTCAAAGGGACAGGGGAGATGGCTACACCTTC. Protein product: CASSQRDRGDGYTF.

The chain has TRBV5-1 and TRBJ1-2, with D hard to call. This CDR3 is 15 amino acids long. V gave up 0 bases and J gave up 7 bases, with 16 bases separating them. Germline V gives CDR1 SGHRS, CDR2 YFSETQ. The CDR3 loop is CASSLVAGDLSGYTF. In nucleotides, the CDR3 is TGCGCCAGCAGCTTGGTCGCGGGAGATCTCTCTGGCTACACCTTC.

V and J are TRBV7-8 and TRBJ2-1; 8 nucleotides line up with TRBD2. With V trimmed by 4 bases and J by 5 bases, 13 bases remained unmatched. The CDR3 runs 17 residues. CDR1 is SGHVS and CDR2 is FQNEAQ in the germline V gene. Here the CDR3 reads CASSSTLRAGGHNEQFF. For the CDR3, the DNA is TGTGCCAGCAGCTCAACTTTAAGGGCGGGGGGTCACAATGAGCAGTTCTTC. Variable domain in full (rest from reference TRBV7-8 and TRBJ2-1): GAGVSQSPRYKVAKRGQDVALRCDPISGHVSLFWYQQALGQGPEFLTYFQNEAQLDKSGLPSDRFFAERPEGSVSTLKIQRTQQEDSAVYLCASSSTLRAGGHNEQFFGPGTRLTVL.

V is TRBV7-8 and J is TRBJ2-1, with D possibly matching TRBD2 (6 bases). The CDR3 has 15 amino acids. V was clipped by 5 bases and J by 10 bases, with 21 bases between them. The germline gives CDR1 SGHVS, CDR2 FQNEAQ. CDR3 protein: CASSPGTRPRGEQFF. The DNA of the CDR3 is TGTGCCAGCAGCCCCGGGACGAGGCCCCGGGGGGAGCAGTTCTTC.

The chain is built from TRBV7-8 and TRBJ2-1, with D perhaps matching TRBD2 (6 bases). Trimming took off 5 bases at V and 5 bases at J, with 16 bases between the two ends. This CDR3 is 15 amino acids long. Germline assignment: CDR1 SGHVS and CDR2 FQNEAQ. CDR3 sequence reads: CASSRDSRPNNEQFF. In DNA, the CDR3 is TGTGCCAGCAGCCGGGACTCCCGGCCCAACAATGAGCAGTTCTTC.

J is TRBJ2-5 and V is TRBV10-3, with 9 bases matching TRBD1. Trimming removed 6 bases from V and 4 bases from J; junction bases left unmatched: 9. The germline CDR1 and CDR2 sequences are ENHRY and SYGVKD. The CDR3 runs 15 residues. The CDR3 spells CAIRGDRASLETQYF. The DNA of the CDR3 is TGTGCCATCAGGGGGGACAGGGCCTCCTTAGAGACCCAGTACTTC.

The chain employs TRBV6-1 and TRBJ1-1; 7 bases are shared with TRBD1. V shed 7 bases, J shed 4 bases, and the junction held 9 bases outside the gene matches. The CDR3 runs to 14 residues. From germline, CDR1 is MNHNS and CDR2 SASEGT. CDR3 region: CASNAPGGSTEAFF. CDR3 DNA: TGTGCCAGCAATGCTCCAGGGGGTAGCACTGAAGCTTTCTTT.